Sequencing of this TCR beta chain was carried out in a study of T cell repertoires in cytomegalovirus infection. The wider study: Public TCR beta signature analysis indicated the presence of both CMV infection and matching HLA type. Study outcomes and limitations: Adding up the frequency of public TCR beta families identified people who carried CMV plus the relevant HLA. Predominance within the ex vivo response was attributable to HLA-C-restricted CMV-specific TCR beta clonotypes.

Germline assignment: CDR1 SGHAT and CDR2 FQNNGV. Deletions cut 5 bases from V and 7 bases from J, with 15 bases between. This CDR3 is 14 amino acids long. MiXCR, run by TCRdb on the reads, gives a single entry per CDR3 protein. The sample has more than 350,000 distinct CDR3 sequences, 25% to 40% seen once; the top ten hold approximately 13%. This clonotype was counted many times. The antigen is not known. This sequence joins TRBV11-2 and TRBJ1-5; D is perhaps TRBD1 (6 bases). Sequencing was performed on PBMCs. The source is a human donor in good health (CMV status not recorded). Some clones in this sample may be carry-over from other donors' samples. In nucleotides, the CDR3 is TGTGCCAGCAGCCAGCACAGGGCGGCACAGCCCCAGCATTTT. Translated, it gives CASSQHRAAQPQHF.